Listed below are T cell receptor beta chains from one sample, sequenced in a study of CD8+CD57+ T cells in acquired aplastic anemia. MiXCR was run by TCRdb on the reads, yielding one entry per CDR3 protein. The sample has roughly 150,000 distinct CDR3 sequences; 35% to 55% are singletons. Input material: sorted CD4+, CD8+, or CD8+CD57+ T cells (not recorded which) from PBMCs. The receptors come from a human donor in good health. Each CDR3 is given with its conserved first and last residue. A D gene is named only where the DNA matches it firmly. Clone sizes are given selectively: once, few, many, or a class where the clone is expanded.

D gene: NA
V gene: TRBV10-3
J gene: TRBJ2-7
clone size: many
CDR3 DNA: TGTGCCATCAGTACTAGACAGTGGGCCAACGAGCAGTACTTC
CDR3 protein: CAISTRQWANEQYF

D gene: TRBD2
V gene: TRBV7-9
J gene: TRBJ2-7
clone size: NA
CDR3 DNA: TGTGCCAGCAGCCCCCCCGGGACTAGCAGGCACGAGCAGTACTTC
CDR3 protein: CASSPPGTSRHEQYF

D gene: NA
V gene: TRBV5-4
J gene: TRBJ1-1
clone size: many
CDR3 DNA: TGTGCCAGCAGCTTCGTGGACACTGAAGCTTTCTTT
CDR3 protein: CASSFVDTEAFF

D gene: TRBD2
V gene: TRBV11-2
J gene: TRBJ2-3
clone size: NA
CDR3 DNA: TGTGCCAGCAGCCAGCAACTAGCGGGGGGGCCGGATACGCAGTATTTT
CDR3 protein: CASSQQLAGGPDTQYF

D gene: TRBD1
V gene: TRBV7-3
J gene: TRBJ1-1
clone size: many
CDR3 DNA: TGTGCCAGCAGCTTAAGGGGGGGACAGGGGGCACACACTGAAGCTTTCTTT
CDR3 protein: CASSLRGGQGAHTEAFF

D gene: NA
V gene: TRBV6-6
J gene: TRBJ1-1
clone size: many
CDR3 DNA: TGTGCCAGCAGTCGCGGGACCGCTAACACTGAAGCTTTCTTT
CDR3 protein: CASSRGTANTEAFF

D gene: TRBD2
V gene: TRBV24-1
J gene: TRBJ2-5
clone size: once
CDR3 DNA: TGTGCCACCAGTGATACTACTAGCGGGAGGACGGAGACCCAGTACTTC
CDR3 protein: CATSDTTSGRTETQYF

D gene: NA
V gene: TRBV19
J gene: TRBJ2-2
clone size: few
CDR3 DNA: TGTGCCAGTAGTACCGGCGGGGAGCTGTTTTTT
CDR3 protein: CASSTGGELFF

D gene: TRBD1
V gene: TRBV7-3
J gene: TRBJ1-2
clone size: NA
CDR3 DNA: TGTGCCAGCAGCATAGGAGGACAGGGGTTCACCTTC
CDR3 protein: CASSIGGQGFTF

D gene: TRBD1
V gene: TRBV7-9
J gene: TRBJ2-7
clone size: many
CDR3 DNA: TGTGCCAGCAGCCCCTCCGACAGGGAGAAGAGGCTCGAGCAGTACTTC
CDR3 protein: CASSPSDREKRLEQYF

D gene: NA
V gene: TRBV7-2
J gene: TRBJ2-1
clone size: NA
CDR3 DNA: TGTGCCAGCAGCCCCAGGAATGAGCAGTTCTTC
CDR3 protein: CASSPRNEQFF

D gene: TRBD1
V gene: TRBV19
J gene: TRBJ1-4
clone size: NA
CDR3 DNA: TGTGCCAGTAGACGGGACAGGAACGGAAAACTGTTTTTT
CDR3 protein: CASRRDRNGKLFF

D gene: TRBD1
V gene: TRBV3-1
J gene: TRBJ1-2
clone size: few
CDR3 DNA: TGTGCCAGCAGCCAAGCTGGGACAGGGGGGTATGGCTACACCTTC
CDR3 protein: CASSQAGTGGYGYTF

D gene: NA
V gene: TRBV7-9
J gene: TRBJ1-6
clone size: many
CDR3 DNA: TGTGCCAGCAGCTTAGTGAGTTATCCTAATTCACCCCTCCACTTT
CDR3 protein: CASSLVSYPNSPLHF

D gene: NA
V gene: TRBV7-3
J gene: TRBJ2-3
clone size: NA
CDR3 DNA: TGTGCCAGCAGCGCCGGACTGGATACGCAGTATTTT
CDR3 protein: CASSAGLDTQYF

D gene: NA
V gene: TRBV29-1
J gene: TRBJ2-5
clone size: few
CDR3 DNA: TGCAGCGTTCGCCCTCAAGAGACCCAGTACTTC
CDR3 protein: CSVRPQETQYF

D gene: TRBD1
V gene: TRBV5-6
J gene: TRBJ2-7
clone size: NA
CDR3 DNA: TGTGCCAGCAGCGCCCGGGACAGGGGTGTCTACGAGCAGTACTTC
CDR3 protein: CASSARDRGVYEQYF

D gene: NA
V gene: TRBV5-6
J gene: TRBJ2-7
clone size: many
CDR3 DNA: TGTGCCAGCAGCCCAGGGTTGAGCTCCTACGAGCAGTACTTC
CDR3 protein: CASSPGLSSYEQYF

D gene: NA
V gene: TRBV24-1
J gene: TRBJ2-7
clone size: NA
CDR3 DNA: TGTGCCACCAGTGAGTCAGGATGGGAAGGCGAGCAGTACTTC
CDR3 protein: CATSESGWEGEQYF

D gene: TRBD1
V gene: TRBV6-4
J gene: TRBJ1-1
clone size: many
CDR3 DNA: TGTGCCAGCAGGGGACTACAGGGGTCGGTGAACACTGAAGCTTTCTTT
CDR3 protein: CASRGLQGSVNTEAFF

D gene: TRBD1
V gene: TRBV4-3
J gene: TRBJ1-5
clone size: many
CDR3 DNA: TGCGCCAGCAGCCAAGCGGACAGGGGGCTAAGCAATCAGCCCCAGCATTTT
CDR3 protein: CASSQADRGLSNQPQHF

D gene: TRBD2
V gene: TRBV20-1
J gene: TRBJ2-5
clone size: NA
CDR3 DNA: TGCAGTGCTAAAGCGGGAGTCGAGGAGACCCAGTACTTC
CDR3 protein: CSAKAGVEETQYF

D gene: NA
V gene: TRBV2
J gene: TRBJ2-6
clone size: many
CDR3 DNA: TGTGCCAGCAGTGCACATACCGGGACACAGTTTAGCTCTGGGGCCAACGTCCTGACTTTC
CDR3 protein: CASSAHTGTQFSSGANVLTF

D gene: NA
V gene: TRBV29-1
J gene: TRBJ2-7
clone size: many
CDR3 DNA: NA
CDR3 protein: CSVAIGTPLYF

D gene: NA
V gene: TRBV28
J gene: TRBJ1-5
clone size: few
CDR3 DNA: TGTGCCAGCAGTTTTGGGGACCTTAGCAATCAGCCCCAGCATTTT
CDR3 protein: CASSFGDLSNQPQHF

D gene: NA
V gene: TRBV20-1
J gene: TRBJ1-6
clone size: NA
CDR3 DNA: TGCAGTGCAACCGGGACTAGCTTCAATTCACCCCTCCACTTT
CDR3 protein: CSATGTSFNSPLHF

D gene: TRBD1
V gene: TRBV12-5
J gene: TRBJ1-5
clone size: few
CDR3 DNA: TGTGCTAGTGGTTTGGTACGGGCAGGGGGCGTTCAGCCCCAGCATTTT
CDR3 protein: CASGLVRAGGVQPQHF

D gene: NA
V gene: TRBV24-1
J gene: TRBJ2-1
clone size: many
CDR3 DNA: TGTGCCACCAGTGACCCCGTTAGGTCCTACAATGAGCAGTTCTTC
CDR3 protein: CATSDPVRSYNEQFF

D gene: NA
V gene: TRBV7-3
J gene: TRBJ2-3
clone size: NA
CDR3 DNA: TGTGCCAGCAGCCTGGCGGCTAGCACAGATACGCAGTATTTT
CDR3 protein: CASSLAASTDTQYF

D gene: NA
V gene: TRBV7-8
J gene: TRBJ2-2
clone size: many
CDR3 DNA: TGTGCCAGCAGCTTAGGCACCCAGGCTTCGAACACCGGGGAGCTGTTTTTT
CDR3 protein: CASSLGTQASNTGELFF

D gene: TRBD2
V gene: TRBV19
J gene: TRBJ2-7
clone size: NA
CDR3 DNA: TGTGCCAGTAGTGCGGGACTAGCGGGAGCCTACGAGCAGTACTTC
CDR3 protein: CASSAGLAGAYEQYF

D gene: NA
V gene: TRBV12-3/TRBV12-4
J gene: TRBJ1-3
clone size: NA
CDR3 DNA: TGTGCCGGCAGTTTATCGGGCTCTGGAAACACCATATATTTT
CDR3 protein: CAGSLSGSGNTIYF

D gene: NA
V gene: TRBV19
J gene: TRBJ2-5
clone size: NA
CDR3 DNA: TGTGCCAGTCGGCAGGGAGGAGAGACCCAGTACTTC
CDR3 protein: CASRQGGETQYF

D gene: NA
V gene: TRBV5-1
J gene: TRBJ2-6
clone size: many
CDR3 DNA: TGCGCCAGCAGCCCTGGTTTGGGGGCTGGGGCCAACGTCCTGACTTTC
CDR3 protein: CASSPGLGAGANVLTF

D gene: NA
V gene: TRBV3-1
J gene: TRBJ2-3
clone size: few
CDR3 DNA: TGTGCCAGCAGCCCCATGAGGGACACAGATACGCAGTATTTT
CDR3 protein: CASSPMRDTDTQYF

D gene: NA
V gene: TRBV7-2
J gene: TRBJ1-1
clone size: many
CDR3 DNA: TGTGCCAGCAGCTTTGGCCGGGGCAACACTGAAGCTTTCTTT
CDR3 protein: CASSFGRGNTEAFF

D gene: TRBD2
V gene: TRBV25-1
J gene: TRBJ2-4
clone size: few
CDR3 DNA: TGTGCCAGCAGTGGTAAGATGAGCGGGAGAAACATTCAGTACTTC
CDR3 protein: CASSGKMSGRNIQYF

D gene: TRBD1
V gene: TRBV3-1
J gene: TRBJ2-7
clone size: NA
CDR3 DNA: TGTGCCAGCAGCCACGGGACAGGGTGGTCCTACGAGCAGTACTTC
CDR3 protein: CASSHGTGWSYEQYF

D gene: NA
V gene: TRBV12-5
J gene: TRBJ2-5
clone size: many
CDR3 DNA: TGTGCTAGTGGTCCCAGACTGCAAGAGACCCAGTACTTC
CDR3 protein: CASGPRLQETQYF

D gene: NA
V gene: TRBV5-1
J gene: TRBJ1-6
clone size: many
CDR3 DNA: TGCGCCAGCAGCTTGTCACTGGAGACGCGGGGGAATTCACCCCTCCACTTT
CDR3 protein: CASSLSLETRGNSPLHF

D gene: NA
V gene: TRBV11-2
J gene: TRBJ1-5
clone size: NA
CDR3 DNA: TGTGCCAGCAGCCCGAGCACCCCCGGAGGCAATCAGCCCCAGCATTTT
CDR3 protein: CASSPSTPGGNQPQHF

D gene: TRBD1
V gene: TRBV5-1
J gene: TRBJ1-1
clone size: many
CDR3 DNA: TGCGCCAGCAGCGCCGGGACAGGGCTGAACACTGAAGCTTTCTTT
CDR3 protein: CASSAGTGLNTEAFF

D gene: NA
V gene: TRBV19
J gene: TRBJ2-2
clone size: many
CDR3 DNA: TGTGCCAGTAGTCCACTCCGCACCAACGCGAACACCGGGGAGCTGTTTTTT
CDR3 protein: CASSPLRTNANTGELFF

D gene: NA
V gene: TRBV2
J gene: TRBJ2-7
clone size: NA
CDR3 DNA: TGTGCCAGCAGCCGAAGCGTTGGGAGAGGCTACGAGCAGTACTTC
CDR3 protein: CASSRSVGRGYEQYF

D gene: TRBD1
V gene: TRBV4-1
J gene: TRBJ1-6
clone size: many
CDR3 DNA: TGCGCCAGCAGCCCAGGGGGGGCCTTCATGGATTCACCCCTCCACTTT
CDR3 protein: CASSPGGAFMDSPLHF

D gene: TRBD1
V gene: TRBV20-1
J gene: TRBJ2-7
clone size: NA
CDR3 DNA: TGCAGTGCTAGAGGTAGACAGGGTTCCCACGAGCAGTACTTC
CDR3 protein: CSARGRQGSHEQYF